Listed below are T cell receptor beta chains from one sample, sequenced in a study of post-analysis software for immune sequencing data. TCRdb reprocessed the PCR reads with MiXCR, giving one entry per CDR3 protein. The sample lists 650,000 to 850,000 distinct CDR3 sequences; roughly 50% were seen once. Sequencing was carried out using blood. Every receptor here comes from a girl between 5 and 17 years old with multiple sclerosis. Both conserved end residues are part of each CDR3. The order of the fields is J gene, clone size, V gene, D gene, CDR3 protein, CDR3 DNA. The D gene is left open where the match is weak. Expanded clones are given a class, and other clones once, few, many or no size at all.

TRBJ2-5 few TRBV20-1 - CSAGGALGEETQYF TGCAGTGCTGGTGGGGCCCTTGGGGAAGAGACCCAGTACTTC
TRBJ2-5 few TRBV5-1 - CASRPVGAGETQYF TGCGCCAGCCGCCCCGTAGGGGCTGGTGAGACCCAGTACTTC
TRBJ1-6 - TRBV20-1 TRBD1 CSARVGTAGGSPLHF TGCAGTGCTAGAGTGGGGACAGCGGGCGGATCACCCCTCCACTTT
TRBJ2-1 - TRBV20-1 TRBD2 CSARTSGSLTHGELFF TGCAGTGCCCGGACTAGCGGGAGCCTTACCCACGGGGAGCTGTTCTTC
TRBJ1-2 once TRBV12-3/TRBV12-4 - CASSPKATGANYGYTF TGTGCCAGCAGTCCAAAGGCCACAGGAGCTAACTATGGCTACACCTTC
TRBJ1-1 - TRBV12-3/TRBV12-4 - CASRPRHHLNTEAFF TGTGCCAGCAGGCCCCGACACCATCTGAACACTGAAGCTTTCTTT
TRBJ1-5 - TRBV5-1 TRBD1 CASSTGTGNQPQHF TGTGCCAGCAGCACCGGGACAGGAAATCAGCCCCAGCATTTT
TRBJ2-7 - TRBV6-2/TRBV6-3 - CASSYRDRADYEQYF TGTGCCAGCAGTTACCGGGACCGGGCTGACTACGAGCAGTACTTC
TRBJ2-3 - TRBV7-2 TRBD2 CASSIRTSGGASTDTQYF TGTGCCAGCAGCATACGGACTAGCGGGGGGGCAAGCACAGATACGCAGTATTTT
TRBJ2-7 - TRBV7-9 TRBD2 CASSPTTSESSYEQYF TGTGCCAGCAGCCCGACAACTAGCGAAAGCTCCTACGAGCAGTACTTC
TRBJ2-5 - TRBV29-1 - CSVARDTGFQETQYF TGCAGCGTGGCCCGGGACACCGGGTTCCAAGAGACCCAGTACTTC
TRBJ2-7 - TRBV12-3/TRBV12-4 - CASSLVTVGEQYF TGTGCCAGCAGTTTAGTGACAGTCGGCGAGCAGTACTTC
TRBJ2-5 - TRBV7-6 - CASSLRGMSERYF TGTGCCAGCAGCCTCCGGGGTATGAGTGAGCGGTACTTC
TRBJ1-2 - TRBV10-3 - CAISESIGADNYGYTF TGTGCCATCAGTGAGTCTATTGGGGCAGATAACTATGGCTACACCTTC
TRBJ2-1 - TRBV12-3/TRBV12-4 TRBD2 CASSTGTRGLYNEQFF TGTGCCAGCAGCACCGGGACTAGAGGGTTATACAATGAGCAGTTCTTC
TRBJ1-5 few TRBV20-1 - CSAIGGVNQPQHF TGCAGTGCTATCGGAGGGGTTAATCAGCCCCAGCATTTT
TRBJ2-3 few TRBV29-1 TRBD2 CSVVAGGTDTQYF TGCAGCGTTGTGGCGGGGGGCACAGATACGCAGTATTTT
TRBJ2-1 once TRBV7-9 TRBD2 CASSGPGLADYNEQFF TGTGCCAGCAGCGGCCCGGGACTAGCGGACTACAATGAGCAGTTCTTC
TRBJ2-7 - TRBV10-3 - CAVSVDWSSYEQYF TGTGCCGTCAGTGTAGACTGGAGCTCCTACGAGCAGTACTTC
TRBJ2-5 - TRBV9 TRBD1 CASRGTGCGRHRETQYF TGTGCCAGCAGAGGGACAGGGTGCGGACGGCACAGGGAGACCCAGTACTTC
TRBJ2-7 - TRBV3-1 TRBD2 CASSQGTPSGDEQYF TGTGCCAGCAGCCAGGGGACCCCGAGCGGGGACGAGCAGTACTTC
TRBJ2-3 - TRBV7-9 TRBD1 CASSLGQGDGYTDTQYF TGTGCCAGCAGCCTTGGACAGGGGGATGGGTACACAGATACGCAGTATTTT
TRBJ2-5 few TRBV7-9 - CASSPWGLEETQYF TGTGCCAGCAGCCCCTGGGGCTTAGAAGAGACCCAGTACTTC
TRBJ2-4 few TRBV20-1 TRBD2 CSGGGGNIQYF TGCAGTGGGGGGGGAGGAAACATTCAGTACTTC
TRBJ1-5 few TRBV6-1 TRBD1 CASSEQTGSRQPQHF TGTGCCAGCAGTGAGCAGACAGGGAGTCGACAGCCCCAGCATTTT
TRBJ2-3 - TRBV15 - CATRKTSSTDTQYF TGTGCCACCAGGAAGACTTCTAGCACAGATACGCAGTATTTT
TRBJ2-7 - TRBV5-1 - CASNPGRGSSYEQYF TGCGCCAGCAACCCCGGACGGGGATCCTCCTACGAGCAGTACTTC
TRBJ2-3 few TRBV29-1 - CSVDSVGGTTDTQYF TGCAGCGTTGACTCGGTGGGGGGCACCACAGATACGCAGTATTTT
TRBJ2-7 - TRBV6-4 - CAIPDGDHNEQYF TGTGCCATCCCAGACGGGGACCACAATGAGCAGTACTTC
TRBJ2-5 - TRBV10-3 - CATVTGRGARYEQYF TGTGCCACCGTGACGGGACGGGGGGCAAGGTATGAGCAGTACTTC
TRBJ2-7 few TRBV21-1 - CASSAHGLAASYEQYF TGTGCCAGCAGCGCACACGGACTAGCGGCCTCCTACGAGCAGTACTTC
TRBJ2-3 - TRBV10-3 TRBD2 CAISESGLAGTDTQYF TGTGCCATCAGTGAGTCGGGACTAGCGGGGACAGATACGCAGTATTTT
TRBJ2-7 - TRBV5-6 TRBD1 CASSAGQGGPEQYF TGTGCCAGCAGCGCGGGACAGGGAGGGCCCGAGCAGTACTTC
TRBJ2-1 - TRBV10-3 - CATDDSLRGAEQFF TGTGCCACGGACGACAGTCTACGTGGAGCTGAGCAGTTCTTC
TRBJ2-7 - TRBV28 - CASSQTSYERYF TGTGCCAGCAGCCAGACGTCCTACGAGCGGTACTTC
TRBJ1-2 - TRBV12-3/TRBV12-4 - CASIGWGLGYGYTF TGTGCCAGCATCGGGTGGGGGCTAGGGTATGGCTACACCTTC
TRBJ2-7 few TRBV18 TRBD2 CTSLGLAGGSYEQYF TGTACCAGCTTGGGGTTAGCGGGGGGCTCCTACGAGCAGTACTTC
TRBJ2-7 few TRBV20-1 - CSASTGSYEQYF TGCAGTGCTAGTACAGGGAGTTACGAGCAGTACTTC
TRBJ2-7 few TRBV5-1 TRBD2 CASSPLTSGGYEQYF TGCGCCAGCAGCCCCTTGACTAGCGGGGGTTACGAGCAGTACTTC
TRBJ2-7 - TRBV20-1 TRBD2 CSASLGRGAYEQYF TGCAGTGCTAGTTTGGGTCGGGGGGCCTACGAGCAGTACTTC
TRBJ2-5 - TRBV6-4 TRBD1 CASSAKTGQGREETQYF TGTGCCAGCAGTGCGAAGACCGGACAGGGCCGAGAAGAGACCCAGTACTTC
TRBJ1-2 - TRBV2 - CASTIWRGAGRGYTF TGTGCCAGCACCATATGGAGGGGAGCCGGCCGCGGCTACACCTTC
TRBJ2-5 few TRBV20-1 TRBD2 CSAEPESGRFQETQYF TGCAGTGCGGAACCCGAAAGCGGGAGGTTCCAAGAGACCCAGTACTTC
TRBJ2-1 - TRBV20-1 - CSARPPLTGEQFF TGCAGTGCTAGACCGCCTTTAACGGGGGAGCAGTTCTTC
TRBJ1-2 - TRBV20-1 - CSAEEEPGGRNGYTF TGCAGTGCTGAAGAGGAGCCGGGGGGAAGGAATGGCTACACCTTC
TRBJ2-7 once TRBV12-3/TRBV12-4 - CASSLERAPGYEQYF TGTGCCAGCAGTCTTGAGAGGGCCCCTGGGTACGAGCAGTACTTC
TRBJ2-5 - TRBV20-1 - CSASEVQETQYF TGCAGTGCTAGTGAGGTCCAAGAGACCCAGTACTTC
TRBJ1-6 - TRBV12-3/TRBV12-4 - CASSYPGQLKSPLHF TGTGCCAGCAGTTATCCGGGACAACTAAAATCACCCCTCCACTTT
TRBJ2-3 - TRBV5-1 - CASSYDRAGDTQYF TGCGCCAGCAGTTACGACAGGGCGGGGGATACGCAGTATTTT
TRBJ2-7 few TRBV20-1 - CSARNAGSYEQYF TGCAGTGCTAGAAACGCAGGATCCTACGAGCAGTACTTC
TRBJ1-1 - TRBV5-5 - CASSLNLGKPNTEAFF TGTGCCAGCAGCTTGAATTTAGGGAAACCGAACACTGAAGCTTTCTTT
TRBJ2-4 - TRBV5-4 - CASSPTGKSGEQYF TGTGCCAGCAGCCCGACAGGGAAATCGGGGGAGCAGTACTTC
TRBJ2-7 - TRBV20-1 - CSARDTADFGDEQYF TGCAGTGCTAGAGATACTGCGGACTTTGGCGACGAGCAGTACTTC
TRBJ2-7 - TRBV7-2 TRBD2 CASSSGLAGGWYEQYF TGTGCCAGCAGCTCGGGACTAGCGGGAGGTTGGTACGAGCAGTACTTC